Below are 30 T cell receptor beta chains sequenced from a single sample in a study of cytomegalovirus exposure and HLA in healthy donors. Clones were sequenced by immunoSEQ multiplex PCR, and TCRdb holds only the in-frame ones, with some missing. The sample consists of about 130,000 clones, nearly 90% of them appearing once. Input material: PBMCs. These receptors all stem from a woman aged 18-29 years in good health and CMV-seropositive.

The rearrangement uses TRBV7-2 and TRBJ1-6; D uncertain. The germline CDR1 and CDR2 sequences are SGHTA and FQGNSA. The V end was cut by 4 bases, the J end by 9 bases, with 7 bases between. The length of the CDR3 is 12 residues. The CDR3, as DNA: TGTGCCAGCAGCTCCGGGGTTTCACCCCTCCACTTT. Translated, it gives CASSSGVSPLHF. Complete variable domain (other parts from reference TRBV7-2 and TRBJ1-6): GAGVSQSPSNKVTEKGKDVELRCDPISGHTALYWYRQSLGQGLEFLIYFQGNSAPDKSGLPSDRFSAERTGGSVSTLTIQRTQQEDSAVYLCASSSGVSPLHFGNGTRLTVT.

This clone came up many times. This chain joins TRBV29-1 and TRBJ1-2; 9 nucleotides match TRBD1. The CDR3 spans 13 residues. Germline trimming cut 7 bases from V and 7 bases from J; bases unmatched to any gene: 10. The germline CDR1 and CDR2 sequences are SQVTM and ANQGSEA. CDR3: CSASIQGALGYTF. The CDR3 DNA reads as TGCAGCGCATCGATACAGGGGGCGCTTGGCTACACCTTC. The full variable domain, completed using reference TRBV29-1 and TRBJ1-2, is SAVISQKPSRDICQRGTSLTIQCQVDSQVTMMFWYRQQPGQSLTLIATANQGSEATYESGFVIDKFPISRPNLTFSTLTVSNMSPEDSSIYLCSASIQGALGYTFGSGTRLTVV.

The genes are TRBV27 and TRBJ1-1, with D possibly being TRBD1 (5 bases). Germline values: CDR1 MNHEY, CDR2 SMNVEV (reference sequence). The ends were cut back, 5 bases at V and 4 bases at J, with 14 bases in the middle. The CDR3 is made up of 14 amino acids. In DNA, the CDR3 is TGTGCCAGCAGTGTCGGGACTTTGGGCACTGAAGCTTTCTTT. The encoded protein is CASSVGTLGTEAFF.

CDR3 residues: CASSPGDTGTKEQYF. The CDR3 region has the DNA TGCGCCAGCAGCCCCGGCGATACCGGGACTAAGGAGCAGTACTTC. The chain recombines TRBV4-3 with TRBJ2-7, with 7 positions matching TRBD2. J was trimmed by 7 bases and V by 4 bases; bases with no gene match: 13. This CDR3 is 15 amino acids long. The germline V gene encodes CDR1 LGHNA and CDR2 YSLEER.

V is TRBV7-8 and J is TRBJ1-3; the match to TRBD1 covers 10 bases. The V gene's germline CDR1 is SGHVS and CDR2 FQNEAQ. Losses at the gene ends were 2 bases for V and 4 bases for J; bases not matched to a gene: 14. The CDR3 length is 19 residues. CDR3 sequence reads: CASSLQGTGAPRAGNTIYF. The DNA for the CDR3 is TGTGCCAGCAGCTTACAAGGGACAGGGGCTCCCCGTGCCGGAAACACCATATATTTT.

This rearrangement joins TRBV19 to TRBJ1-6, with 11 bases that match TRBD1. In germline, CDR1 is LNHDA, CDR2 SQIVND (reference sequence). The CDR3 is 16 residues long. Unmatched junction bases numbered 11, after V lost 7 bases and J lost 9 bases. The CDR3 DNA reads as TGTGCCAGTAACGCACAGGACAGGGGGCAAGGTTCACCCCTCCACTTT. Residues: CASNAQDRGQGSPLHF. The whole variable domain, filled in from reference TRBV19 and TRBJ1-6, reads DGGITQSPKYLFRKEGQNVTLSCEQNLNHDAMYWYRQDPGQGLRLIYYSQIVNDFQKGDIAEGYSVSREKKESFPLTVTSAQKNPTAFYLCASNAQDRGQGSPLHFGNGTRLTVT.

This sequence joins TRBV21-1 and TRBJ2-3; the tabulated D call, TRBD1, remains unverified against the DNA. TRBV21-1 is recorded as a pseudogene. The CDR3 is 15 amino acids. The DNA for the CDR3 is TGTGCCAGCAGCAAGAGGGACAGGGTGACAGATACGCAGTATTTT. Translating gives CASSKRDRVTDTQYF.

The rearrangement joins TRBV19 to TRBJ2-7, with 8 nucleotides matching TRBD1. Trimming took 6 bases from V and 1 from J; bases not matched to a gene: 8. There are 15 residues in the CDR3. Germline CDR1 is LNHDA and CDR2 is SQIVND (reference sequence). CDR3 DNA: TGTGCCAGTAGCGCCTCGACAGGGGAATCCTACGAGCAGTACTTC. Encoded protein: CASSASTGESYEQYF.

The chain couples TRBV6-1 to TRBJ1-5; 7 bases map to TRBD1. CDR3 length equals 15 residues. The V segment lost 7 bases and the J segment 0 bases; nucleotides outside the gene matches: 6. CDR1 MNHNS and CDR2 SASEGT come from the germline V gene. For the CDR3, the DNA is TGTGCCAGCACCCTTGGACAGGCTAGCAATCAGCCCCAGCATTTT. It is translated as CASTLGQASNQPQHF.

The rearrangement links TRBV6-5 to TRBJ2-7, with 8 bases that match TRBD1. V lost 2 bases to trimming and J lost 6 bases; unmatched junction nucleotides: 9. CDR1 is MNHEY, CDR2 SVGAGI, per germline. The CDR3 contains 15 residues. The CDR3 loop is CASSYGTGRYAEQYF. As DNA, the CDR3 is TGTGCCAGCAGTTACGGGACAGGTCGATACGCCGAGCAGTACTTC.

The chain carries TRBV19 and TRBJ1-3; possibly TRBD1 for D (6 bases). This CDR3 comprises 18 residues. V was pared by 6 bases and J by 0 bases, with 21 bases between. Per the germline V gene, CDR1 is LNHDA and CDR2 is SQIVND (reference sequence). The CDR3 protein is CASRDSTYTPSSGNTIYF. CDR3 nucleotide sequence: TGTGCCAGTAGGGACAGCACCTACACCCCCTCCTCTGGAAACACCATATATTTT.

This clone was seen only a few times. This chain connects TRBV19 to TRBJ1-5, with D unresolved. The CDR3 length is 13 residues. Trimming removed 3 bases at V and 7 bases at J, with 10 bases between. The germline V gene encodes CDR1 LNHDA and CDR2 SQIVND (reference sequence). CDR3 sequence reads: CASSMRINQPQHF. The DNA for the CDR3 is TGTGCCAGTAGTATGAGGATAAACCAGCCCCAGCATTTT.

This clone was picked up a small number of times. This chain connects TRBV7-2 to TRBJ1-2; 10 bases agree with TRBD1. Germline trimming cut 5 bases from V and 5 bases from J; bases unmatched to any gene: 11. CDR1 and CDR2 (germline): SGHTA, FQGNSA. This CDR3 region has 16 residues. The CDR3 DNA sequence: TGTGCCAGCAGCCTCAACGACAGGGGGCCGGGGTATGGCTACACCTTC. This translates into CASSLNDRGPGYGYTF.

The chain carries TRBV15 and TRBJ2-1; TRBD2 is a possible D gene (5 bases). Trimming cost V 0 bases and J 1 base, with 7 bases left between them. Germline lookup yields CDR1 LNHNV and CDR2 YYDKDF (reference sequence). The CDR3 runs 15 residues. Here the CDR3 reads CATSRDRGSYNEQFF. The DNA for the CDR3 is TGTGCCACCAGCAGAGACCGGGGATCCTACAATGAGCAGTTCTTC.

The rearrangement links TRBV7-9 to TRBJ2-7; tentative D call: TRBD1 (5 bases). This CDR3 contains 14 residues. Between the trimmed V and J ends, which lost 1 base and 6 bases, there was a span of 13 bases. Germline CDR1 is SEHNR and CDR2 is FQNEAQ (reference sequence). CDR3 coding DNA: TGTGCCAGCAGCTTAGGGGCAGGGTCTCCCGAGCAGTACTTC. It translates to CASSLGAGSPEQYF.

The chain is built from TRBV12-5 and TRBJ2-7; D might be TRBD1 (6 bases). Between the trimmed V and J ends, which lost 0 bases and 2 bases, there was a span of 14 bases. The V gene's germline CDR1 is LGHNT and CDR2 FRNRAP. This CDR3 has 16 amino acids. As DNA, the CDR3 is TGTGCTAGTGGTTTGGTAGTCGGGGACACAACCTACGAGCAGTACTTC. Translated, it gives CASGLVVGDTTYEQYF.

The chain couples TRBV7-9 to TRBJ2-2; D gene ambiguous. From germline, CDR1 is SEHNR and CDR2 FQNEAQ (reference sequence). The CDR3 covers 12 residues. V was shortened by 6 bases and J by 5 bases, with 7 bases between the two germline ends. The CDR3 protein is CASRQDTGELFF. The CDR3 DNA sequence: TGTGCCAGCAGGCAGGATACCGGGGAGCTGTTTTTT.

The J gene is TRBJ2-7, the V gene TRBV9; D possibly corresponds to TRBD1 (7 bases). This CDR3 is 12 amino acids long. CDR1 and CDR2 from the germline V gene are SGDLS and YYNGEE. Trimming shortened V by 3 bases and J by 6 bases, and 10 bases separated the two germline ends. In DNA form, the CDR3 reads TGTGCCAGCAGCGGGCAGGGGGGCGAGCAGTACTTC. It yields the protein CASSGQGGEQYF. Full variable domain (rest looked up from reference TRBV9 and TRBJ2-7): DSGVTQTPKHLITATGQRVTLRCSPRSGDLSVYWYQQSLDQGLQFLIQYYNGEERAKGNILERFSAQQFPDLHSELNLSSLELGDSALYFCASSGQGGEQYFGPGTRLTVT.

The chain combines TRBV6-1 with TRBJ2-3; 8 nucleotides agree with TRBD1. Germline CDR1 is MNHNS and CDR2 is SASEGT. This CDR3 contains 16 residues. V lost 3 bases, J lost 2 bases, and 7 bases stayed unmatched. The CDR3 reads CASSDPTGDITDTQYF. The CDR3 DNA is TGTGCCAGCAGTGATCCGACAGGGGACATCACAGATACGCAGTATTTT.

This clone was seen a handful of times. The chain couples TRBV2 to TRBJ1-2; 8 bases are shared with TRBD1. CDR1 and CDR2 (germline): SNHLY, FYNNEI. V dropped 7 bases and J dropped 4; count of bases not matched to a gene: 5. The CDR3 extends over 13 amino acids. The CDR3 nucleotides are TGTGCCAGCATTAAGACAGGGGCCTATGGCTACACCTTC. Protein sequence: CASIKTGAYGYTF. The full variable domain, completed using reference TRBV2 and TRBJ1-2, is EPEVTQTPSHQVTQMGQEVILRCVPISNHLYFYWYRQILGQKVEFLVSFYNNEISEKSEIFDDQFSVERPDGSNFTLKIRSTKLEDSAMYFCASIKTGAYGYTFGSGTRLTVV.

This clone was counted once. V is TRBV28 and J is TRBJ2-7, with 7 bases aligning to TRBD1. V lost 0 bases and J lost 4; bases outside the gene matches: 6. CDR3 length: 15 amino acids. CDR1 and CDR2 from the germline V gene are MDHEN and SYDVKM. CDR3 bases: TGTGCCAGCAGTTTATGGGCAGGGGGACCGTACGAGCAGTACTTC. Protein: CASSLWAGGPYEQYF. The full variable domain, in which reference TRBV28 and TRBJ2-7 provide the parts outside the CDR3, is DVKVTQSSRYLVKRTGEKVFLECVQDMDHENMFWYRQDPGLGLRLIYFSYDVKMKEKGDIPEGYSVSREKKERFSLILESASTNQTSMYLCASSLWAGGPYEQYFGPGTRLTVT.

This rearrangement joins TRBV4-1 to TRBJ1-4; 7 positions match TRBD1. After removal of 4 bases from V and 5 bases from J, the junction contained 16 bases not matched to a gene. Per the germline V gene, CDR1 is MGHRA and CDR2 is YSYEKL. The CDR3 contains 18 residues. The CDR3 bases are TGCGCCAGCAGCCCGAGGGAGACAGGGACCCGGAGGAATGAAAAACTGTTTTTT. Translated: CASSPRETGTRRNEKLFF.

The chain joins TRBV5-1 to TRBJ1-1; D may be TRBD1 (5 bases). Trimming took 0 bases from V and 2 from J, leaving 8 bases between them. The CDR3 spans 14 residues. Germline CDR1 is SGHRS and CDR2 is YFSETQ. CDR3 sequence reads: CASSLETANTEAFF. For the CDR3, the DNA is TGCGCCAGCAGCTTGGAGACAGCCAACACTGAAGCTTTCTTT.

The rearrangement links TRBV10-3 to TRBJ1-2, with unresolved D. This CDR3 comprises 14 residues. In germline, CDR1 is ENHRY, CDR2 SYGVKD. With 7 bases removed from V and 4 bases from J, the gap between germline ends came to 16 bases. In DNA, the CDR3 is TGTGCCATCACCGAGAGTACGGAGACCTATGGCTACACCTTC. Protein: CAITESTETYGYTF.

The chain joins TRBV14 to TRBJ1-2, with D possibly being TRBD1 (5 bases). V lost 3 bases to trimming and J lost 5 bases, with 10 bases between them. CDR1 and CDR2 from the germline V gene are SGHDN and FVKESK. This CDR3 comprises 13 residues. The CDR3 protein is CASSHAGEYGYTF. The DNA for the CDR3 is TGTGCCAGCAGCCACGCGGGGGAGTATGGCTACACCTTC.

The chain employs TRBV19 and TRBJ1-6, with 7 bases identical to TRBD1. Trimming took 2 bases from V and 9 from J; bases not matched to a gene: 7. The CDR3 has 15 residues. CDR1 LNHDA and CDR2 SQIVND come from the germline V gene (reference sequence). CDR3: CASSIFGQGVSPLHF. CDR3 nucleotide sequence: TGTGCCAGTAGTATATTCGGGCAGGGGGTTTCACCCCTCCACTTT.

This clone was picked up one time. The chain employs TRBV6-6 and TRBJ1-4; TRBD1 aligns across 9 bases. With 5 bases clipped from V and 8 bases from J, the junction kept 9 bases outside the gene matches. CDR1 is MNHNY and CDR2 is SVGAGI in the germline V gene (reference sequence). The CDR3 is 15 residues long. The CDR3 nucleotides read TGTGCCAGCAGTGATCACAGGGGGCGCGGAGAAAAACTGTTTTTT. It encodes CASSDHRGRGEKLFF.

The chain has TRBV6-4 and TRBJ2-1, with 9 positions matching TRBD2. V shed 7 bases and J 6 bases; nucleotides not matched to a gene: 10. The germline CDR1 and CDR2 sequences are MRHNA and SNTAGT. The CDR3 runs 15 residues. The CDR3 loop is CASTAVAGGSNEQFF. The CDR3 DNA sequence: TGTGCCAGCACCGCCGTCGCGGGGGGGTCCAATGAGCAGTTCTTC.

This clone was picked up a small number of times. The V and J genes are TRBV27 and TRBJ2-7; no firm D call. The germline V and J ends were trimmed by 3 bases and 1 base, with 10 bases remaining between them. Germline loops: CDR1 MNHEY, CDR2 SMNVEV (reference sequence). There are 14 residues in the CDR3. CDR3 DNA: TGTGCCAGCAGTTTGTCCCCCAGATCCTACGAGCAGTACTTC. This gives the protein CASSLSPRSYEQYF.

Only one count was recorded for this clone. The rearrangement uses TRBV6-5 and TRBJ1-1; tentatively, D is TRBD1 (5 bases). Trimming left V 7 bases short and J 5 bases short, with 8 bases between. The germline V gene has CDR1 MNHEY and CDR2 SVGAGI. CDR3 size: 11 residues. The DNA of the CDR3 is TGTGCCAGCATCCGGGGGACTGAAGCTTTCTTT. Residues: CASIRGTEAFF.